The rows below give T cell receptor beta chains drawn from one sample of a study of blood T cell repertoires in COVID-19. The method was immunoSEQ multiplex PCR; TCRdb's version includes in-frame clones alone and lacks a portion of them. Of 120,000 or so clones listed, 85% to 90% were seen once; the top ten hold approximately 3.9%. Sequencing was performed on peripheral blood. Receptors originate from a woman aged 55-69 years with COVID-19, enrolled during active disease. Each CDR3 is given with its conserved first and last residue. A D gene is named only where the DNA matches it firmly. Not all rows give a size; the values are once, few, many and, for expanded clones, a class.

CDR3 DNA	CDR3 protein	V gene	J gene	D gene	clone size
TGTGCCACCCAGGGACAGATGGGTGGGTACGAGCAGTACTTC	CATQGQMGGYEQYF	TRBV19	TRBJ2-7	TRBD1	NA
TGTGCCAGCAGCTGGACTAGCGGGACCTACGAGCAGTACTTC	CASSWTSGTYEQYF	TRBV6-2/TRBV6-3	TRBJ2-7	TRBD2	NA
TGTGCCAGCGATCCCCCGGGACAGGTTAGGGAAATGGAGACCCAGTACTTC	CASDPPGQVREMETQYF	TRBV2	TRBJ2-5	TRBD1	NA
TGCGCCAGCAGCTTGGATGGGACAGGGGGCCTAGGCTACACCTTC	CASSLDGTGGLGYTF	TRBV5-1	TRBJ1-2	TRBD1	few
TGTGCCAGCAGCTTAACCGGGGGCTCCTACAATGAGCAGTTCTTC	CASSLTGGSYNEQFF	TRBV7-3	TRBJ2-1	NA	once
TGTGCCAGCAGCCAAGATACTCAATCCCAGCATTTT	CASSQDTQSQHF	TRBV4-2	TRBJ1-5	NA	NA
TGCGCCAGCAGCCTAAGGCTCAGTCAGGGCGGGGAGCTGTTTTTT	CASSLRLSQGGELFF	TRBV4-3	TRBJ2-2	NA	medium-sized
TGCAGCGTTGATATTGCGTGGGCGGGGAACACTGAAGCTTTCTTT	CSVDIAWAGNTEAFF	TRBV29-1	TRBJ1-1	NA	once
TGCGCCAGCAGCTTGGCCGAGAGCTCCTACGAGCAGTACTTC	CASSLAESSYEQYF	TRBV5-1	TRBJ2-7	NA	NA
TGTGCCAGCAGTTCTACAGGGTTAGCAACTAATGAAAAACTGTTTTTT	CASSSTGLATNEKLFF	TRBV5-4	TRBJ1-4	NA	NA
TGTGCCAGCAGCCGACAGGGAGCCGGGGAGCTGTTTTTT	CASSRQGAGELFF	TRBV3-1/TRBV3-2	TRBJ2-2	TRBD1	NA
TGTGCCAGTAGTATAGATCTCACAGAAGAGCAGTACTTC	CASSIDLTEEQYF	TRBV19	TRBJ2-7	NA	NA
TGTGCCAGCAGTCGGGGGACGGGGAAGAACACTGAAGCTTTCTTT	CASSRGTGKNTEAFF	TRBV5-6	TRBJ1-1	NA	NA
TGCGCCAGCAGTCAACAAGACAGGACCGACGCAACTAATGAAAAACTGTTTTTT	CASSQQDRTDATNEKLFF	TRBV23-1	TRBJ1-4	NA	few
TGTGCCAGCAGCTTAGCGGTGGTTCCGACTGAAGCTTTCTTT	CASSLAVVPTEAFF	TRBV11-2	TRBJ1-1	NA	NA